This TCR beta chain is from a study of T cell responses to AZD1222 COVID-19 vaccine. As to this clone: The antigen is not known.

Analyses pooled second doses at about 4 or about 12 weeks. Here immunoSEQ multiplex PCR was the method, and the copy in TCRdb shows in-frame clones only, minus some. Among around 150,000 clones listed, 90% to 95% were seen once. Overall study results and limits: Two doses of AZD1222 preceded a rise in Spike-specific TCR breadth and depth. Dominant CD4 TCR responses targeted spike regions 160-218 and 743-854.

V lost 5 bases and J lost 1, with 8 bases in between. Looked up from germline, CDR1 is LNHDA and CDR2 is SQIVND (reference sequence). The CDR3 runs 13 residues. Sequenced here: peripheral blood, sampled 28 days after the second AZD1222 dose. The source is an adult who received the AZD1222 COVID-19 vaccine. This rearrangement joins TRBV19 to TRBJ1-1; D may be TRBD1 (6 bases). The CDR3 sequence is CASSLQGNTEAFF. DNA of the CDR3: TGTGCCAGTAGTTTACAGGGGAACACTGAAGCTTTCTTT. The whole variable domain, filled in from reference TRBV19 and TRBJ1-1, reads DGGITQSPKYLFRKEGQNVTLSCEQNLNHDAMYWYRQDPGQGLRLIYYSQIVNDFQKGDIAEGYSVSREKKESFPLTVTSAQKNPTAFYLCASSLQGNTEAFFGQGTRLTVV.